This TCR beta chain was obtained from a study of PD-1 blockade in mismatch repair-deficient tumors. For the study at large: Patients had 12 mismatch repair-deficient cancer types, all previously treated and progressing. Study-wide results and limits: After pembrolizumab, tumor-resident clones rose rapidly, then generally contracted before radiologic responses.

Germline CDR1 reads SGHDN; CDR2 reads FVKESK. The CDR3 runs to 16 residues. The V gene lost 0 bases and the J gene lost 2 bases, with 11 bases spanning the gap. All patients were mismatch repair deficient, assessed by either PCR or immunohistochemistry. A few pembrolizumab responders had their TCRs sequenced. Regarding this clone: Its antigen is unidentified.

Clones were read by immunoSEQ multiplex PCR, and TCRdb kept only the in-frame ones, dropping some. Of around 130,000 clones listed, about nine tenths were seen once; the top ten hold over 9.5%. This clonotype originated in an adult with mismatch repair-deficient cancer. The material was peripheral blood, obtained 70 to 72 weeks after starting pembrolizumab. The rearrangement uses TRBV14 and TRBJ1-3; D is unclear. The CDR3 protein is CASSQDRPGTGNTIYF. CDR3 nucleotide sequence: TGTGCCAGCAGCCAAGATCGGCCGGGAACTGGAAACACCATATATTTT.